The 26 T cell receptor beta chains listed next were all sequenced from one sample in a study of T cells in localized non-small cell lung cancer. Generated by immunoSEQ multiplex PCR, the TCRdb table keeps only in-frame clones and is missing some. The sample includes 20,000 to 25,000 clones, around 90% of them seen just once. Sequenced material: peripheral blood, taken before any cancer treatment. Receptors were obtained from a male donor at least 60 years old with stage I lung adenocarcinoma.

This chain links TRBV4-1 with TRBJ2-3, with 8 bases identical to TRBD1. CDR1 and CDR2 from the germline V gene are MGHRA and YSYEKL. The V segment lost 1 base and the J segment 4 bases; nucleotides outside the gene matches: 7. The CDR3 loop spans 16 amino acids. CDR3 amino acids: CASSQAPGQGADTQYF. The CDR3 DNA reads as TGCGCCAGCAGCCAAGCTCCAGGACAGGGAGCAGATACGCAGTATTTT.

The chain links TRBV5-1 to TRBJ1-2, with D tentatively TRBD1 (5 bases). V dropped 4 bases and J dropped 2 bases, with 12 bases sitting between them. This CDR3 has 14 residues. The germline V gene has CDR1 SGHRS and CDR2 YFSETQ. Here the CDR3 reads CASSPSGGNYGYTF. CDR3 nucleotide sequence: TGCGCCAGCAGCCCCTCGGGGGGGAACTATGGCTACACCTTC.

CDR3 amino acids: CASSPRGQRYEQYF. CDR3 DNA: TGTGCCAGCTCACCACGGGGACAGAGGTACGAGCAGTACTTC. V and J are TRBV18 and TRBJ2-7; 7 bases fit TRBD1. The CDR3 has 14 residues. Germline CDR1 and CDR2: KGHSH and LQKENI. V lost 1 base to trimming and J lost 4 bases; unmatched junction nucleotides: 4. Variable domain in full (rest from reference TRBV18 and TRBJ2-7): NAGVMQNPRHLVRRRGQEARLRCSPMKGHSHVYWYRQLPEEGLKFMVYLQKENIIDESGMPKERFSAEFPKEGPSILRIQQVVRGDSAAYFCASSPRGQRYEQYFGPGTRLTVT.

The V gene is TRBV28, the J gene TRBJ1-6; D remains ambiguous. V lost 4 bases and J lost 9, with 7 bases in between. The CDR3 is made up of 12 amino acids. CDR1 is MDHEN, CDR2 SYDVKM, per germline. In DNA, the CDR3 is TGTGCCAGCAGTTCCGAGGTTTCACCCCTCCACTTT. Its protein product is CASSSEVSPLHF. The whole variable domain, filled in from reference TRBV28 and TRBJ1-6, reads DVKVTQSSRYLVKRTGEKVFLECVQDMDHENMFWYRQDPGLGLRLIYFSYDVKMKEKGDIPEGYSVSREKKERFSLILESASTNQTSMYLCASSSEVSPLHFGNGTRLTVT.

CDR3 sequence reads: CASSPGTSGGNIQYF. CDR3 sequence (DNA): TGTGCCAGCAGCCCGGGGACTAGCGGTGGAAACATTCAGTACTTC. The chain carries TRBV11-2 and TRBJ2-4; TRBD2 matches at 11 bases. The ends lost 5 bases at V and 6 bases at J; junction bases unmatched: 6. Germline V gene data show CDR1 as SGHAT and CDR2 as FQNNGV. The CDR3 loop spans 15 amino acids.

CDR3 sequence (DNA): TGTGCCAGCAGCTTGGACAGCTATGGCTACACCTTC. Protein: CASSLDSYGYTF. The genes are TRBV5-4 and TRBJ1-2; D call uncertain. Trimming took off 0 bases at V and 4 bases at J, with 4 bases between the two ends. This CDR3 comprises 12 residues. Germline CDR1 SGHNT, CDR2 YYREEE (reference sequence).

The gene calls are TRBV9 and TRBJ2-2; 8 bases are shared with TRBD1. CDR3 length equals 16 residues. Germline CDR1 SGDLS, CDR2 YYNGEE. J gave up 6 bases and V 4 bases, and 11 bases lay outside the gene matches. The CDR3 nucleotides are TGTGCCAGCAGCCTAAGAAGTCCAGGGGGCCCCGGGGAGCTGTTTTTT. The encoded protein is CASSLRSPGGPGELFF. The full variable domain, its missing parts supplied by reference TRBV9 and TRBJ2-2, is DSGVTQTPKHLITATGQRVTLRCSPRSGDLSVYWYQQSLDQGLQFLIQYYNGEERAKGNILERFSAQQFPDLHSELNLSSLELGDSALYFCASSLRSPGGPGELFFGEGSRLTVL.

This chain joins TRBV7-7 and TRBJ2-5; 8 positions agree with TRBD2. Trimming removed 5 bases from V and 5 bases from J; junction bases left unmatched: 16. This CDR3 has 17 residues. From germline, CDR1 is SSHAT and CDR2 FNYEAQ (reference sequence). CDR3 residues: CASSQWGTGGPSETQYF. CDR3 nucleotides: TGTGCCAGCAGCCAGTGGGGGACGGGAGGGCCCTCGGAGACCCAGTACTTC. The full variable domain, its missing parts supplied by reference TRBV7-7 and TRBJ2-5, is GAGVSQSPRYKVTKRGQDVTLRCDPISSHATLYWYQQALGQGPEFLTYFNYEAQPDKSGLPSDRFSAERPEGSISTLTIQRTEQRDSAMYRCASSQWGTGGPSETQYFGPGTRLLVL.

The chain couples TRBV18 to TRBJ1-4, with 9 nucleotides matching TRBD1. Germline CDR1 is KGHSH and CDR2 is LQKENI. V shed 5 bases, J shed 8 bases, and the junction held 6 bases outside the gene matches. The CDR3 runs 14 residues. The CDR3 loop is CASSSGTGSEKLFF. CDR3 coding DNA: TGTGCCAGCTCATCCGGGACAGGGTCGGAAAAACTGTTTTTT.

The chain combines TRBV15 with TRBJ2-7, with TRBD1 matching 9 bases. Per the germline V gene, CDR1 is LNHNV and CDR2 is YYDKDF (reference sequence). This CDR3 region has 14 residues. The J segment lost 2 bases and the V segment lost 3 bases, leaving 2 bases of the junction unmatched. The CDR3 loop is CATSRDRGPYEQYF. The CDR3 DNA follows: TGTGCCACCAGCAGGGACAGGGGCCCCTACGAGCAGTACTTC.

The CDR3 nucleotides read TGTGCCACCAGCAGAGATATTATTCGGGACAGGGGATCGAATGAGCAGTTCTTC. It codes for CATSRDIIRDRGSNEQFF. The chain employs TRBV15 and TRBJ2-1; 10 bases align to TRBD1. V dropped 0 bases and J dropped 7; count of bases not matched to a gene: 12. The CDR3 runs to 18 residues. Germline V gene data show CDR1 as LNHNV and CDR2 as YYDKDF (reference sequence).

The chain combines TRBV5-4 with TRBJ2-3, with D perhaps TRBD2 (7 bases). Germline lookup yields CDR1 SGHNT and CDR2 YYREEE (reference sequence). V shed 4 bases and J shed 2 bases, with 14 bases lying between them. This CDR3 is built from 15 residues. CDR3 protein: CASSVRGALTDTQYF. The CDR3, as DNA: TGTGCCAGCAGCGTTCGGGGGGCCCTCACAGATACGCAGTATTTT.

This clone was detected a few times. The chain recombines TRBV2 with TRBJ1-4, with D perhaps TRBD1 (5 bases). Trimming cost V 2 bases and J 2 bases, with 12 bases left between them. In germline, CDR1 is SNHLY, CDR2 FYNNEI. The CDR3 totals 16 residues. CDR3 residues: CASSERGGGTNEKLFF. The DNA for the CDR3 is TGTGCCAGCAGTGAAAGGGGTGGGGGGACTAATGAAAAACTGTTTTTT.

This sequence joins TRBV19 and TRBJ1-4; no firm D call. CDR1 is LNHDA, CDR2 SQIVND, per germline (reference sequence). The CDR3 loop spans 15 amino acids. Trimming took 5 bases from V and 5 from J, leaving 15 bases between them. The CDR3 loop reads CASSLWEGSNEKLFF. In DNA form, the CDR3 reads TGTGCCAGTAGTCTCTGGGAAGGCAGCAATGAAAAACTGTTTTTT.

V is TRBV5-6 and J is TRBJ2-7; D is perhaps TRBD1 or TRBD2 (5 bases each). V gave up 4 bases and J gave up 4 bases, with 18 bases separating them. Germline CDR1 reads SGHDT; CDR2 reads YYEEEE. The CDR3 has 15 amino acids. CDR3 DNA sequence: TGTGCCAGCAGCCTGGGGGAAGGGATTCGTTACGAGCAGTACTTC. It codes for CASSLGEGIRYEQYF.

The chain has TRBV14 and TRBJ2-3; 7 positions agree with TRBD1. After removal of 4 bases from V and 0 bases from J, the junction contained 7 bases not matched to a gene. In germline, CDR1 is SGHDN, CDR2 FVKESK. The CDR3 loop spans 16 amino acids. CDR3 loop: CASSLGTELSTDTQYF. CDR3 bases: TGTGCCAGCAGCCTTGGGACAGAACTTAGCACAGATACGCAGTATTTT.

This clone was counted once. The chain carries TRBV21-1 and TRBJ2-1; the tabulated D call, TRBD1, remains unverified against the DNA. TRBV21-1 is recorded as a pseudogene. The CDR3 has 14 amino acids. The CDR3 DNA follows: TGTGCCAGCAGCGCCCCCTCAGGGGACAATGAGCAGTTCTTC. It specifies CASSAPSGDNEQFF.

The chain uses TRBV28 and TRBJ1-4, with unresolved D. The germline gives CDR1 MDHEN, CDR2 SYDVKM. The CDR3 is made up of 17 amino acids. Trimming removed 3 bases from V and 2 bases from J, with 16 bases in between. The CDR3 bases are TGTGCCAGCAGTTTCCCCCTGAGGGCCTCGACTAATGAAAAACTGTTTTTT. Its protein is CASSFPLRASTNEKLFF.

The genes are TRBV9 and TRBJ2-2, with D possibly being TRBD1 or TRBD2 (5 bases each). The CDR3 runs 16 residues. Germline lookup yields CDR1 SGDLS and CDR2 YYNGEE. V lost 3 bases and J 2 bases, leaving 14 bases between the germline ends. The CDR3 loop reads CASSARAGSNTGELFF. The CDR3 region has the DNA TGTGCCAGCAGCGCCCGGGCAGGGAGCAACACCGGGGAGCTGTTTTTT.

This sequence joins TRBV6-5 and TRBJ1-2; the D is unclear. The CDR3 has 14 amino acids. V lost 7 bases and J lost 6, with 18 bases in between. Germline V gene sequence: CDR1 MNHEY, CDR2 SVGAGI. This chain's CDR3 is CASISNRAGDGYTF. CDR3 sequence (DNA): TGTGCCAGCATCTCGAACCGAGCTGGCGATGGCTACACCTTC.

The chain joins TRBV28 to TRBJ2-1, with 8 bases lining up with TRBD1. CDR1 is MDHEN and CDR2 is SYDVKM in the germline V gene. With V trimmed by 7 bases and J by 5 bases, 7 bases remained unmatched. CDR3 length equals 14 residues. CDR3 DNA sequence: TGTGCCAGCACGACAGGGGCAGGCGACAATGAGCAGTTCTTC. Translated: CASTTGAGDNEQFF.

V and J are TRBV7-2 and TRBJ1-2; the D gene is possibly TRBD1 (5 bases). V was trimmed by 3 bases and J by 6 bases, leaving 14 bases between them. The CDR3 has 14 residues. CDR1 and CDR2 (germline): SGHTA, FQGNSA. This CDR3 is CASSFGGVPDGYTF. CDR3 in DNA: TGTGCCAGCAGCTTTGGGGGGGTCCCGGATGGCTACACCTTC.

This chain links TRBV28 with TRBJ2-5; D is unresolved. The germline V gene has CDR1 MDHEN and CDR2 SYDVKM. This CDR3 is 12 amino acids long. V gave up 5 bases and J gave up 1 base, with 5 bases separating them. Written as DNA, the CDR3 is TGTGCCAGCAGTCGGTCCCAAGAGACCCAGTACTTC. Translation gives CASSRSQETQYF.

The chain employs TRBV7-7 and TRBJ2-5, with TRBD1 as a possible D gene (6 bases). The germline gives CDR1 SSHAT, CDR2 FNYEAQ (reference sequence). The CDR3 contains 16 residues. V was pared by 5 bases and J by 5 bases, with 21 bases between. CDR3 nucleotides: TGTGCCAGCAGCCCCGGACAGTTTTTTAACTATGAGACCCAGTACTTC. Protein product: CASSPGQFFNYETQYF.

The chain combines TRBV12-5 with TRBJ2-1, with 10 bases lining up with TRBD1. This CDR3 comprises 17 residues. With 2 bases clipped from V and 10 bases from J, the junction kept 14 bases outside the gene matches. Per germline, CDR1 LGHNT and CDR2 FRNRAP. The CDR3 sequence: CASGLTRQGADGMEQFF. CDR3 DNA: TGTGCTAGTGGTTTGACCCGACAGGGGGCCGATGGCATGGAGCAGTTCTTC.

This chain joins TRBV7-9 and TRBJ2-5; a possible D gene is TRBD1 (6 bases). Between the trimmed V and J ends, which lost 1 base and 6 bases, there was a span of 12 bases. The CDR3 totals 14 residues. From germline, CDR1 is SEHNR and CDR2 FQNEAQ (reference sequence). The CDR3 spells CASSLGEGGQTQYF. In DNA, the CDR3 is TGTGCCAGCAGCTTAGGAGAAGGGGGACAGACCCAGTACTTC.